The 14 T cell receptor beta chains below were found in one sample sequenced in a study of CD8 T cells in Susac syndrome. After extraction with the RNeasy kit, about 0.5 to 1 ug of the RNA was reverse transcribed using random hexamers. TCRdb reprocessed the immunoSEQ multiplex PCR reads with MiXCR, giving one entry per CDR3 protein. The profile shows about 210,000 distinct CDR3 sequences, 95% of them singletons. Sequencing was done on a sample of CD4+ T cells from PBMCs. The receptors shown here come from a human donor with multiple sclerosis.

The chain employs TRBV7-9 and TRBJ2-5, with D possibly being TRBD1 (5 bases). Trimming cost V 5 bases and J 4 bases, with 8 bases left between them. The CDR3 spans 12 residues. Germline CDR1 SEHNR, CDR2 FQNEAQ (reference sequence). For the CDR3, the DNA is TGTGCCAGCAGCCAGGGTTTAGAGACCCAGTACTTC. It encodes CASSQGLETQYF. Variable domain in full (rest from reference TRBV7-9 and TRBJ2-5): DTGVSQNPRHKITKRGQNVTFRCDPISEHNRLYWYRQTLGQGPEFLTYFQNEAQLEKSRLLSDRFSAERPKGSFSTLEIQRTEQGDSAMYLCASSQGLETQYFGPGTRLLVL.

CDR3 bases: TGTGCCAGCAGCCAGACTGGTAACAATGAGCAGTTCTTC. This translates into CASSQTGNNEQFF. V gene TRBV3-1 combines with J gene TRBJ2-1; D unclear. The V and J ends lost 3 bases and 5 bases respectively, with 8 bases between them. This CDR3 contains 13 residues. Germline loops: CDR1 LGHDT, CDR2 YNNKEL (reference sequence).

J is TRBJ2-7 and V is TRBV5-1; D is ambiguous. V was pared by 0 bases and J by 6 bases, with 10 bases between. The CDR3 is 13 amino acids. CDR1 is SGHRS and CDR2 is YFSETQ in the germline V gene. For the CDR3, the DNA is TGCGCCAGCAGCTTGGCGCTAGTTGGCGAGCAGTACTTC. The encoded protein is CASSLALVGEQYF.

The CDR3 reads CSVTTGTGLGYTF. The CDR3, as DNA: TGCAGCGTCACTACCGGGACAGGGCTTGGCTACACCTTC. This chain uses TRBV29-1 with TRBJ1-2; 9 positions match TRBD1. The CDR3 runs to 13 residues. V lost 6 bases to trimming and J lost 7 bases; unmatched junction nucleotides: 9. Germline V gene sequence: CDR1 SQVTM, CDR2 ANQGSEA. The full variable domain, its missing parts supplied by reference TRBV29-1 and TRBJ1-2, is SAVISQKPSRDICQRGTSLTIQCQVDSQVTMMFWYRQQPGQSLTLIATANQGSEATYESGFVIDKFPISRPNLTFSTLTVSNMSPEDSSIYLCSVTTGTGLGYTFGSGTRLTVV.

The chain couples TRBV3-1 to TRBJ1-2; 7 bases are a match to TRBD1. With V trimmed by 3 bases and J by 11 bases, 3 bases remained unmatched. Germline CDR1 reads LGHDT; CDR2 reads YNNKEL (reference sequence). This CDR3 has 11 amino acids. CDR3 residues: CASSHDREYTF. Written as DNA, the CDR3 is TGTGCCAGCAGCCACGACAGGGAATACACCTTC.

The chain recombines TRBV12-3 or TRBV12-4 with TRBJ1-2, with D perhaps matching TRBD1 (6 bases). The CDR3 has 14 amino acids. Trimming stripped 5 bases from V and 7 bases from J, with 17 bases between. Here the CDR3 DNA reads TGTGCCAGCAGTATTGACCAGGGGATAATTGGCTACACCTTC. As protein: CASSIDQGIIGYTF.

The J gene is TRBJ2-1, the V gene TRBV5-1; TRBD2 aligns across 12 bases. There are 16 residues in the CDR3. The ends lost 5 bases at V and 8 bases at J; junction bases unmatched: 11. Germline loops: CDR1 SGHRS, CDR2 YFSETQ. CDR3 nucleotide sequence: TGCGCCAGCAGGTTCCGGACTAGCGGGGAGGTGGATGAGCAGTTCTTC. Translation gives CASRFRTSGEVDEQFF.

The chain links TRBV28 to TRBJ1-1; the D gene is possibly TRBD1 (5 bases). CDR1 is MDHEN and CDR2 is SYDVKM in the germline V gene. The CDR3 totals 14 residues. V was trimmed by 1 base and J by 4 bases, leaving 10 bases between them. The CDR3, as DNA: TGTGCCAGCAGTTTATTTCAGGGTCGCACTGAAGCTTTCTTT. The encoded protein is CASSLFQGRTEAFF.

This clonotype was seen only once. CDR3 DNA sequence: TGCAGCGTTGAAGAGGACAGGGGAAGGTACACCTTC. Amino acids: CSVEEDRGRYTF. V and J are TRBV29-1 and TRBJ1-2, with 9 bases that match TRBD1. This CDR3 region has 12 residues. The germline CDR1 and CDR2 sequences are SQVTM and ANQGSEA. V trimming: 0 bases; J trimming: 11 bases; junction bases outside the gene matches: 4.

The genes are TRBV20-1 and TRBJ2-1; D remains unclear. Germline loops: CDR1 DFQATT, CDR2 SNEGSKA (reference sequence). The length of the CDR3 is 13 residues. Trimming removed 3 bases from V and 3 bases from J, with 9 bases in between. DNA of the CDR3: TGCAGTGCTAGTCCCCCAGGCTACAATGAGCAGTTCTTC. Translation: CSASPPGYNEQFF.

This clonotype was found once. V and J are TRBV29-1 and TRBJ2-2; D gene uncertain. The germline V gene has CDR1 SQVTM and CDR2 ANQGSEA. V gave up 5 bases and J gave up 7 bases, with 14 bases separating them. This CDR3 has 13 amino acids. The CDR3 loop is CSVFAYTRGELFF. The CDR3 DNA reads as TGCAGCGTTTTCGCCTACACGCGCGGGGAGCTGTTTTTT.

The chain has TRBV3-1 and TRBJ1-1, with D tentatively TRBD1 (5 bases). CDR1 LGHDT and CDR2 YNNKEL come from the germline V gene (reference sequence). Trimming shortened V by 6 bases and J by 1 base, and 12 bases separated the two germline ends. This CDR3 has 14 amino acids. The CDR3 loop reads CASRSRVPNTEAFF. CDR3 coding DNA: TGTGCCAGCAGGTCCAGGGTCCCGAACACTGAAGCTTTCTTT.

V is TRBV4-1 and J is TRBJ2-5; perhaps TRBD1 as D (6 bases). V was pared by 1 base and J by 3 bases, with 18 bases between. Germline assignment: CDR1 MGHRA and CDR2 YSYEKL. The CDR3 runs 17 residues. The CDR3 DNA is TGCGCCAGCAGCCAAGCCTCTGGGAACAGGGCGGAAGAGACCCAGTACTTC. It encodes CASSQASGNRAEETQYF.

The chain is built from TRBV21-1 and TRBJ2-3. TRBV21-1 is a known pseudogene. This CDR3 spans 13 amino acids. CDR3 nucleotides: TGTGCCAGCAGCAAAGCGATCCCAGATACGCAGTATTTT. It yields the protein CASSKAIPDTQYF.